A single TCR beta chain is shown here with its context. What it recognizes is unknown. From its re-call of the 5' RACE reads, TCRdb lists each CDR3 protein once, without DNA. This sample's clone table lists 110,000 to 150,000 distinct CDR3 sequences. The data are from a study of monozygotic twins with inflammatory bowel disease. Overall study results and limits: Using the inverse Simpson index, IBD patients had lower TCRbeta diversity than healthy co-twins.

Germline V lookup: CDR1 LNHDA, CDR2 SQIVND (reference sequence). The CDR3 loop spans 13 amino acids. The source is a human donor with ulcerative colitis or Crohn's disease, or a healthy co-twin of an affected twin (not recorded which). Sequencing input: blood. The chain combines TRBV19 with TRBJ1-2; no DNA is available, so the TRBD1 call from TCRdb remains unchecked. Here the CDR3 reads CASTPLEGVGYTF.